A single sample is the source of the 9 T cell receptor beta chains below, sequenced in a study of identical twins (dated by TCRdb to about 2016). Library preparation employed 5' RACE. Sequencing took place on an Illumina HiSeq 2000. The public reads were reprocessed in TCRdb via fastp at Q25 and MiXCR, keeping in-frame beta chains. Identical CDR3 protein sequences are pooled into one entry, listed with their most common genes and DNA. The table for this sample lists about 690,000 distinct CDR3 sequences; around 6.1% of them were counted only once. In total, the top ten clones hold 1.5% to 2% of the sample. Sequencing was performed on naive T cells sorted from blood. The label giving this sample's cell subset or site can be read as: cells isolated with a human naive T-cell isolation kit. The receptors stem from a man aged 18-30 years in good health.

V usage is TRBV20-1 and J usage is TRBJ2-5, with 7 bases aligning to TRBD1. The CDR3 has 14 amino acids. Trimming took 6 bases from V and 5 from J; bases not matched to a gene: 12. In germline, CDR1 is DFQATT, CDR2 SNEGSKA (reference sequence). The CDR3 region has the DNA TGCAGTGCCCTGTCGACAGGGCCATTGGAGACCCAGTACTTC. Protein product: CSALSTGPLETQYF.

This clonotype showed up just once. The chain uses TRBV7-6 and TRBJ2-1, with 7 nucleotides matching TRBD2. V lost 5 bases and J lost 6; bases outside the gene matches: 10. This CDR3 has 15 residues. Germline CDR1 and CDR2: SGHVS and FNYEAQ. The CDR3 loop reads CASSLGLLAPNEQFF. The CDR3 nucleotides are TGTGCCAGCAGCCTGGGACTATTGGCCCCCAATGAGCAGTTCTTC.

The J gene is TRBJ2-7, the V gene TRBV29-1; D is perhaps TRBD2 (6 bases). Germline V gene lookup returns CDR1 SQVTM and CDR2 ANQGSEA. Trimming pared 5 bases from V and 1 base from J, leaving 12 bases between. The CDR3 runs 13 residues. In nucleotides, the CDR3 is TGCAGCGTTCGAGGGACTCAATCCTACGAGCAGTACTTC. Encoded protein: CSVRGTQSYEQYF.

This clonotype was recorded at least ten times. This sequence joins TRBV4-3 and TRBJ2-3; D not certain. Germline V CDR1 and CDR2: LGHNA, YSLEER. The CDR3 covers 15 residues. Trimming removed 0 bases at V and 1 base at J, with 8 bases between. CDR3 region: CASSQDTAGTDTQYF. The CDR3 coding sequence is TGCGCCAGCAGCCAAGATACTGCGGGCACAGATACGCAGTATTTT.

This clonotype was seen a few times. This sequence joins TRBV4-3 and TRBJ1-1, with D perhaps TRBD1 (5 bases). This CDR3 spans 16 amino acids. Trimming pared 1 base from V and 6 bases from J, leaving 18 bases between. Germline-derived CDR1 and CDR2 are LGHNA and YSLEER. The CDR3 loop reads CASSQVPGRERAEAFF. The CDR3 DNA sequence: TGCGCCAGCAGCCAAGTCCCAGGGCGGGAGAGGGCTGAAGCTTTCTTT.

This clonotype has more than one count but fewer than ten. V and J are TRBV15 and TRBJ2-1; 10 positions match TRBD2. The trim removed 0 bases at V and 1 base at J, leaving 6 bases unmatched. Germline-derived CDR1 and CDR2 are LNHNV and YYDKDF (reference sequence). The CDR3 runs 18 residues. The CDR3 DNA sequence: TGTGCCACCAGCAGAGATGTCGCTAGCGGGAGATCCTACAATGAGCAGTTCTTC. It yields the protein CATSRDVASGRSYNEQFF.

This clonotype was seen many times. The chain is built from TRBV20-1 and TRBJ1-6; 7 nucleotides agree with TRBD1. Unmatched junction bases numbered 5, after V lost 6 bases and J lost 6 bases. The germline V gene encodes CDR1 DFQATT and CDR2 SNEGSKA (reference sequence). There are 13 residues in the CDR3. CDR3 loop: CSALGQSNSPLHF. CDR3 bases: TGCAGTGCCCTGGGACAGAGTAATTCACCCCTCCACTTT.

This chain joins TRBV15 and TRBJ2-1, with 8 bases that match TRBD1. CDR1 is LNHNV, CDR2 YYDKDF, per germline (reference sequence). J gave up 6 bases and V 2 bases, and 6 bases lay outside the gene matches. The CDR3 spans 15 residues. DNA of the CDR3: TGTGCCACCAGCAGATCCCCGGGACAGGTCAATGAGCAGTTCTTC. Its translation is CATSRSPGQVNEQFF.

This clonotype was counted many times. V gene TRBV7-8 combines with J gene TRBJ2-3, with TRBD2 matching over 10 bases. In germline, CDR1 is SGHVS, CDR2 FQNEAQ. Trimming cost V 8 bases and J 4 bases; bases outside gene matches: 6. The CDR3 is 14 amino acids. CDR3 residues: CASGLAAGADTQYF. The CDR3 DNA sequence: TGTGCCAGCGGACTAGCGGCCGGCGCAGATACGCAGTATTTT.